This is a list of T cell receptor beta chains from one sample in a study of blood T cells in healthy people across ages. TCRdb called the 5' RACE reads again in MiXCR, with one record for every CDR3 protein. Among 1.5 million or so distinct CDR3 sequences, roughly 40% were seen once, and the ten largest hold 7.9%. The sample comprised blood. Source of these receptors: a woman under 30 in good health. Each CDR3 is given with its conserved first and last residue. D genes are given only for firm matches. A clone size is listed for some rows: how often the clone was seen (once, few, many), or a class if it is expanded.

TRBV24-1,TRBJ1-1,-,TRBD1,TGTGCCACCAGTGGTGTACCGGGACAGGGCCCGAACACTGAAGCTTTCTTT,CATSGVPGQGPNTEAFF
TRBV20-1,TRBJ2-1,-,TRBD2,TGCAGTGCTAGTGTAGCTAGCGGGGGTGAGCAGTTCTTC,CSASVASGGEQFF
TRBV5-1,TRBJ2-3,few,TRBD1,TGCGCCAGCAGCCTCCCGGGACAGGGGGGCACAGATACGCAGTATTTT,CASSLPGQGGTDTQYF
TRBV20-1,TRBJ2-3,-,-,TGCAGTGCTCCGAAAGGGTCCCACACAGATACGCAGTATTTT,CSAPKGSHTDTQYF
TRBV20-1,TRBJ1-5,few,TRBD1,TGCAGTGCTCAATCGGACAGGGAGATTCAGCCCCAGCATTTT,CSAQSDREIQPQHF
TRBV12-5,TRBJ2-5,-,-,TGTGCTAGTGGTTACCATCGCCAAGAGACCCAGTACTTC,CASGYHRQETQYF
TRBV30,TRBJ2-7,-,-,TGTGCCTGGAGCGAATTACGAGGGAACGAGCAGTACTTC,CAWSELRGNEQYF
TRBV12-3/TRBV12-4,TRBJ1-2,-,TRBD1,TGTGCCAGCAGTTTAGCTGGGACAGGGGGAAACTATGGCTACACCTTC,CASSLAGTGGNYGYTF
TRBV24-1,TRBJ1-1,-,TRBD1,TGTGCCACCAGCCAGGACAGGGACGACACTGAAGCTTTCTTT,CATSQDRDDTEAFF
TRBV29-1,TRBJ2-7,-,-,TGCAGCGTTGGACAGCGCCTATCCTCCTACGAGCAGTACTTC,CSVGQRLSSYEQYF
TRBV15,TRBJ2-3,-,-,TGTGCCACCAGCAGAGGAAAGGGAACCACAGATACGCAGTATTTT,CATSRGKGTTDTQYF
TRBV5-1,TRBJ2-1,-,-,TGCGCCAGCAGCTTGGGGGGGATTTTCAATGAGCAGTTCTTC,CASSLGGIFNEQFF
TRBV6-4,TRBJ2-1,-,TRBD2,TGTGCCAGCAGTGACTCAGGTACTAGCGACTACAATGAGCAGTTCTTC,CASSDSGTSDYNEQFF
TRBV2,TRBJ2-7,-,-,TGTGCCAGCAGTCCGGCCACGGGACAAGCACTCTACGAGCAGTACTTC,CASSPATGQALYEQYF
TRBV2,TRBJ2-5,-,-,TGTGCCAGCACTGGGACGGGAGAGACCCAGTACTTC,CASTGTGETQYF
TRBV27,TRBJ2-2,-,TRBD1,TGTGCCAGCAGTCCACGGGACAGATACACCGGGGAGCTGTTTTTT,CASSPRDRYTGELFF
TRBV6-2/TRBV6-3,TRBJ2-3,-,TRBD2,TGTGCCAGCAGTTGGGGGGGAACCCCCACAGATACGCAGTATTTT,CASSWGGTPTDTQYF
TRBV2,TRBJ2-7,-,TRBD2,TGTGCCAGCAGGAGGGGACTAGCGGGGCTCTCCTACGAGCAGTACTTC,CASRRGLAGLSYEQYF
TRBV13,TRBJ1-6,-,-,TGTGCCAGCAGAGACCCAGCCAGCGGCTCACCCCTCCACTTT,CASRDPASGSPLHF